This TCR beta chain was sequenced for a study of CD8 T cells in Susac syndrome. Looking at the study overall: Treatment status at blood draw for the Susac syndrome patients was therapy-naive, corticosteroids, or intravenous immunoglobulin alone.

CD8+ and CD4+ T cells were negatively isolated; TEMRA cells were FACS-enriched. A quantity of roughly 0.5 to 1 ug RNA underwent reverse transcription using random hexamers. With immunoSEQ multiplex PCR, TCR beta CDR3 was amplified across 54 Vbeta and 13 Jbeta. TCRdb itself ran the immunoSEQ multiplex PCR reads through MiXCR, one entry per CDR3 protein. Of more than 150,000 distinct CDR3 sequences in the sample, about 95% were seen once. The TCR was taken from a human donor with Susac syndrome. The sequencing sample was made of CD4+ T cells from PBMCs.

The CDR3 loop is CASSKTGLGNTEAFF. CDR3 DNA: TGTGCCAGCAGCAAGACAGGTCTCGGGAACACTGAAGCTTTCTTT. The chain carries TRBV28 and TRBJ1-1, with D possibly TRBD1 on 6 matching bases. The CDR3 length is 15 residues. Germline assignment: CDR1 MDHEN and CDR2 SYDVKM. V was clipped by 6 bases and J by 1 base, with 15 bases between them.